This T cell receptor (beta chain) was documented in a study of Graves' ophthalmopathy and Graves' hyperthyroidism. Whole-study findings and limits: Clonotypes were expanded in thyroid at above 0.001 frequency, and most also appeared in blood.

Enrollment excluded any patients with other autoimmune diseases, uncontrolled infections, pregnancy or lactation. Trimming stripped 6 bases from V and 4 bases from J, with 21 bases between. The CDR3 extends over 16 amino acids. The table lists this clonotype with a few counts. Antigen unknown. Amplifying from RNA transcripts, the study obtained TCR beta CDR3 regions. The authors performed first-round RT-PCR with HTBI primers and then a second-round multiplex PCR. Using its own MiXCR run on the multiplex PCR reads, TCRdb lists one record per CDR3 protein. The sample shows about 400,000 distinct CDR3 sequences, over 15% of them seen only once.

The J gene is TRBJ1-2, the V gene TRBV12-3 or TRBV12-4; D is possibly TRBD1 (5 bases). This receptor was taken from a young woman with stable Graves' hyperthyroidism. Material: peripheral blood. For the CDR3, the DNA is TGTGCCAGCAGCCAGTCACCCGGGACGGGCCTCTATGGCTACACCTTC. It translates to CASSQSPGTGLYGYTF.